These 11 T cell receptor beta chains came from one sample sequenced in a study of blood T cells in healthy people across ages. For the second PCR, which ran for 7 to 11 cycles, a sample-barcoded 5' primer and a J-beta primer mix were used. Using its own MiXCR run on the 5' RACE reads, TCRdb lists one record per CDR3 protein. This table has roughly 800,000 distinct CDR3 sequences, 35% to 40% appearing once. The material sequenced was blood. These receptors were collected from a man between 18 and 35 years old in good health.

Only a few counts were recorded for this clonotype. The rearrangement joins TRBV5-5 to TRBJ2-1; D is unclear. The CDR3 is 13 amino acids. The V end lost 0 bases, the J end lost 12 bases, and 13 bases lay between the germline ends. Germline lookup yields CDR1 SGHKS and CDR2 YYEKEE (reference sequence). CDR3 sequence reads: CASSLVFRAWQFF. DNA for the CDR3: TGTGCCAGCAGCTTGGTTTTCCGGGCCTGGCAGTTCTTC.

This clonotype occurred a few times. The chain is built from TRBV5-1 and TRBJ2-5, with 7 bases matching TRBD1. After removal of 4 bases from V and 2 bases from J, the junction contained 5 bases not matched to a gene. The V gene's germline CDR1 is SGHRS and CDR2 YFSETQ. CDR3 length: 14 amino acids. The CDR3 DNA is TGCGCCAGCAGCATACAGGGGCAACAAGAGACCCAGTACTTC. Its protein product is CASSIQGQQETQYF.

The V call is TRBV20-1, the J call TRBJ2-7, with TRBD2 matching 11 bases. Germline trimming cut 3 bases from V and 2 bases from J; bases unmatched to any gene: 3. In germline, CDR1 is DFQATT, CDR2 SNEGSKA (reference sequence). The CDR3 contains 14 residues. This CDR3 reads CSASGTSGPYEQYF. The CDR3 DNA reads TGCAGTGCTAGTGGGACTAGCGGTCCCTACGAGCAGTACTTC.

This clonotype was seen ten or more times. CDR3 region: CASRQEVETQYF. In DNA form, the CDR3 reads TGTGCCAGCAGACAGGAGGTAGAGACCCAGTACTTC. The chain joins TRBV12-3 or TRBV12-4 to TRBJ2-5; tentatively, D is TRBD1 or TRBD2 (5 bases each). The CDR3 has 12 residues. Trimming left V 6 bases short and J 4 bases short, with 9 bases between.

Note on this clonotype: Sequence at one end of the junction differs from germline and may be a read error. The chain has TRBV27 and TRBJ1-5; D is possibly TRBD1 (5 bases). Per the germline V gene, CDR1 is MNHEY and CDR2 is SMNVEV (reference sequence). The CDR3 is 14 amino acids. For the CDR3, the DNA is TGTGCCAACAGTTTTAGCGGAGGGGATCAGCCCCAGCATTTT. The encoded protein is CANSFSGGDQPQHF.

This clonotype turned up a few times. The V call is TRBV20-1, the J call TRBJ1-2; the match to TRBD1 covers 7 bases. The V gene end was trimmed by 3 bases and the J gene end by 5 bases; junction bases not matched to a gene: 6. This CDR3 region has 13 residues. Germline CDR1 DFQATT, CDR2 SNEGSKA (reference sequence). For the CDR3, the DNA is TGCAGTGCTAGCACAACAGGGGATTATGGCTACACCTTC. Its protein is CSASTTGDYGYTF.

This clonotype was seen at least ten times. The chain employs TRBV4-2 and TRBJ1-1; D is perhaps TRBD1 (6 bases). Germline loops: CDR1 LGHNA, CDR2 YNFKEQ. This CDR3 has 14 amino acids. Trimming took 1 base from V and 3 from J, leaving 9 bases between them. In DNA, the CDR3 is TGTGCCAGCAGCCAAGTAGCAGGGGACACTGAAGCTTTCTTT. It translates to CASSQVAGDTEAFF.

CDR3 sequence: CASSSGQVNEQFF. The DNA of the CDR3 is TGTGCCAGCAGTTCAGGACAGGTCAATGAGCAGTTCTTC. The V gene is TRBV12-3 or TRBV12-4, the J gene TRBJ2-1; TRBD1 aligns across 7 bases. This CDR3 is built from 13 residues. Trimming cost V 4 bases and J 6 bases; bases outside gene matches: 3.

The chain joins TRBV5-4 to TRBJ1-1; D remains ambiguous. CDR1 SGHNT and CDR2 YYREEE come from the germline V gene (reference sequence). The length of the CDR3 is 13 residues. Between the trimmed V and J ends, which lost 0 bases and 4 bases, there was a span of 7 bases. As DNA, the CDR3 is TGTGCCAGCAGCTTGGTGGCGGGCACTGAAGCTTTCTTT. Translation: CASSLVAGTEAFF.

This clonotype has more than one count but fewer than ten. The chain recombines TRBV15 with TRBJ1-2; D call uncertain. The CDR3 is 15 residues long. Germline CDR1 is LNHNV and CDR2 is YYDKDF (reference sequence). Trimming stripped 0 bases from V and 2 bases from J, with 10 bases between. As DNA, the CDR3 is TGTGCCACCAGCAGAGATGCGAAGGGAAACTATGGCTACACCTTC. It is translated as CATSRDAKGNYGYTF.

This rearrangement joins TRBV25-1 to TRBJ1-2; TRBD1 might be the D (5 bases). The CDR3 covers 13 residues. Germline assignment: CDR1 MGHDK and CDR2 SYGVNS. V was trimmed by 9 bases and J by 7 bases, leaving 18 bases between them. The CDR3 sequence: CASMETEYFGYTF. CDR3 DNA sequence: TGTGCCAGTATGGAGACAGAGTATTTTGGCTACACCTTC.